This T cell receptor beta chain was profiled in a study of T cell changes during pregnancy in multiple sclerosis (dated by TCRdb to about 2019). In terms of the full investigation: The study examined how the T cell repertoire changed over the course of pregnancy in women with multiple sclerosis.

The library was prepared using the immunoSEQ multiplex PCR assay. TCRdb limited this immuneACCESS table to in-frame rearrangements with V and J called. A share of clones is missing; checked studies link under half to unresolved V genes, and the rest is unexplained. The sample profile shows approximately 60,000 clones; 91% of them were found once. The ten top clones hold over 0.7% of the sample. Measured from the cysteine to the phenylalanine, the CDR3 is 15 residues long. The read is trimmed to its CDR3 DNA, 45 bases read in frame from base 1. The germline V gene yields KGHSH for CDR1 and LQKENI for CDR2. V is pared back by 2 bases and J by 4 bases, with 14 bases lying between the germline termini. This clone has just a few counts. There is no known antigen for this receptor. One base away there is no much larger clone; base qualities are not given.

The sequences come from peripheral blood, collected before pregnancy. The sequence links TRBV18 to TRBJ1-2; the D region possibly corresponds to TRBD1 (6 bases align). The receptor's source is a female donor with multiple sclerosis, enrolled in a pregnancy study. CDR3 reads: CASSPSGDNSYGYTF. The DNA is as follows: TGTGCCAGCTCACCATCAGGGGACAACAGCTATGGCTACACCTTC.